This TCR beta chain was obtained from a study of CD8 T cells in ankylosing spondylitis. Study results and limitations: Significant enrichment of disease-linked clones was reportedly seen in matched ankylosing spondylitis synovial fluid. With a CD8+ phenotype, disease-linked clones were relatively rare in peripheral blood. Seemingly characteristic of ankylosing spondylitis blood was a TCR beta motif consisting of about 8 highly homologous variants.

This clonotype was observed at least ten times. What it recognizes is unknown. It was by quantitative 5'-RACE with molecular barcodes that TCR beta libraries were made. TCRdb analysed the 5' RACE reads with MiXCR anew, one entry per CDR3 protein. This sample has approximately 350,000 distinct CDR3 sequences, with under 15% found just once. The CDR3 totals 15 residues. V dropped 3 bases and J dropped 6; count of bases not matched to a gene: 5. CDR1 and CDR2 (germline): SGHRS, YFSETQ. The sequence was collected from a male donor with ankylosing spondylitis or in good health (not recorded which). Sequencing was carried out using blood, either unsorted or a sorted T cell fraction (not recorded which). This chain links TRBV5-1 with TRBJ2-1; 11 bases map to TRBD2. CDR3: CASSSLTSGINEQFF. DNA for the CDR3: TGCGCCAGCAGCTCCCTGACTAGCGGGATCAATGAGCAGTTCTTC.